Presented here are 13 T cell receptor beta chains from one specimen sequenced in a study of blood T cell repertoires in COVID-19. Method: immunoSEQ multiplex PCR; TCRdb's copy keeps in-frame clones and lacks some. Of about 300,000 clones in the sample, around 86% are singletons; the top ten hold approximately 4.1%. Sequencing was done on a sample of PBMCs or T cells enriched from blood (not recorded which). The receptors were sampled from a man younger than 40 who had recovered from COVID-19.

The chain combines TRBV19 with TRBJ1-5; 10 nucleotides match TRBD1. Trimming took 10 bases from V and 1 from J; bases not matched to a gene: 13. The CDR3 extends over 17 amino acids. Germline CDR1 LNHDA, CDR2 SQIVND (reference sequence). As DNA, the CDR3 is TGTGCCACCTATAGGGGAACGGACAGGGGGAGCAATCAGCCCCAGCATTTT. Its translation is CATYRGTDRGSNQPQHF.

The genes are TRBV5-8 and TRBJ1-5; D not certain. Germline assignment: CDR1 SGHTS and CDR2 YDEGEE. The V end lost 0 bases, the J end lost 3 bases, and 13 bases lay between the germline ends. CDR3 length: 16 amino acids. In DNA form, the CDR3 reads TGTGCCAGCAGCTTGGTCGTTAGCAGCTCCAATCAGCCCCAGCATTTT. Protein product: CASSLVVSSSNQPQHF.

The V gene is TRBV19, the J gene TRBJ2-5, with D possibly matching TRBD1 (5 bases). The V end lost 8 bases, the J end lost 6 bases, and 19 bases lay between the germline ends. CDR1 and CDR2 (germline): LNHDA, SQIVND (reference sequence). This CDR3 contains 14 residues. Here the CDR3 reads CASSGHARDQTQYF. The DNA of the CDR3 is TGTGCCAGTTCTGGACACGCCAGGGATCAGACCCAGTACTTC.

The chain uses TRBV6-5 and TRBJ2-1; perhaps TRBD1 as D (5 bases). The germline V gene encodes CDR1 MNHEY and CDR2 SVGAGI. The CDR3 loop spans 16 amino acids. Trimming cost V 0 bases and J 4 bases, with 13 bases left between them. CDR3 bases: TGTGCCAGCAGTTACTCGAACAGGTTGAAGTACAATGAGCAGTTCTTC. It specifies CASSYSNRLKYNEQFF.

V usage is TRBV2 and J usage is TRBJ1-5; 8 nucleotides line up with TRBD1. In germline, CDR1 is SNHLY, CDR2 FYNNEI. The ends lost 6 bases at V and 3 bases at J; junction bases unmatched: 13. The CDR3 is 17 amino acids. The DNA of the CDR3 is TGTGCCAGCAGCGAGCGCGGGGGACAGGTCCTCAATCAGCCCCAGCATTTT. This gives the protein CASSERGGQVLNQPQHF.

The J gene is TRBJ2-3, the V gene TRBV6-4; 9 bases fit TRBD1. This CDR3 has 15 amino acids. Germline V gene data show CDR1 as MRHNA and CDR2 as SNTAGT. With 2 bases clipped from V and 0 bases from J, the junction kept 0 bases outside the gene matches. The CDR3 region is CASSDGQGSTDTQYF. The DNA of the CDR3 is TGTGCCAGCAGTGACGGACAGGGGAGCACAGATACGCAGTATTTT.

The chain joins TRBV7-9 to TRBJ2-3, with D possibly TRBD2 on 7 matching bases. CDR1 SEHNR and CDR2 FQNEAQ come from the germline V gene (reference sequence). The V gene lost 1 base and the J gene lost 7 bases, with 15 bases spanning the gap. The CDR3 covers 15 residues. The CDR3 sequence: CASSLGGGVANTQYF. The CDR3 DNA reads as TGTGCCAGCAGCTTAGGGGGGGGCGTTGCTAATACGCAGTATTTT.

DNA of the CDR3: TGTGCCAGCAGTACCCCGACAGGGCCTGAAGCTTTCTTT. Residues: CASSTPTGPEAFF. V is TRBV12-3 or TRBV12-4 and J is TRBJ1-1, with 7 bases matching TRBD1. Trimming cost V 5 bases and J 6 bases; bases outside gene matches: 6. CDR3 length equals 13 residues.

The chain couples TRBV6-5 to TRBJ2-1, with 8 bases aligning to TRBD1. The CDR3 runs to 15 residues. CDR1 is MNHEY and CDR2 is SVGAGI in the germline V gene. The trim removed 2 bases at V and 4 bases at J, leaving 4 bases unmatched. The CDR3 coding sequence is TGTGCCAGCAGTTACGGAGGACAGGGATACAATGAGCAGTTCTTC. Its translation is CASSYGGQGYNEQFF.

The chain employs TRBV6-5 and TRBJ1-1; 10 bases line up with TRBD1. Germline CDR1 and CDR2: MNHEY and SVGAGI. J lost 3 bases, V lost 6 bases, and 7 bases had no gene match. CDR3 length: 15 residues. The DNA for the CDR3 is TGTGCCAGCAGGGCCCGGGACAGGGGACACACTGAAGCTTTCTTT. It is translated as CASRARDRGHTEAFF.

This rearrangement joins TRBV5-8 to TRBJ1-1; 9 nucleotides agree with TRBD1. CDR3 size: 15 residues. Per germline, CDR1 SGHTS and CDR2 YDEGEE. V was pared by 5 bases and J by 0 bases, with 5 bases of the junction left unmatched. The CDR3 nucleotides are TGTGCCAGCAGATCCGGACAGGGGCTGAACACTGAAGCTTTCTTT. Its translation: CASRSGQGLNTEAFF.

This chain connects TRBV6-5 to TRBJ2-5; TRBD1 matches at 8 bases. The CDR3 spans 16 residues. Unmatched junction bases numbered 10, after V lost 2 bases and J lost 5 bases. Germline V CDR1 and CDR2: MNHEY, SVGAGI. The CDR3 reads CASSYRRDRGPETQYF. In nucleotides, the CDR3 is TGTGCCAGCAGTTACCGCCGAGACAGGGGCCCCGAGACCCAGTACTTC.

The gene calls are TRBV6-4 and TRBJ2-3; tentatively, D is TRBD2 (6 bases). With 0 bases removed from V and 4 bases from J, the gap between germline ends came to 8 bases. Germline V gives CDR1 MRHNA, CDR2 SNTAGT. This CDR3 spans 14 amino acids. The CDR3 region has the DNA TGTGCCAGCAGTGACTCTGCGGGGTCAGATACGCAGTATTTT. This translates into CASSDSAGSDTQYF.